The source of this T cell receptor (beta chain) is a study of blood T cell repertoires in COVID-19. Study-level information: Some COVID-19 samples were acute and others convalescent; all came from the United States, Italy and Spain. PBMCs, B-cell-depleted T cells, or T cells provided the cDNA or gDNA that made up the material.

V gave up 0 bases and J gave up 1 base, with 14 bases separating them. The germline V gene encodes CDR1 SGHRS and CDR2 YFSETQ. The CDR3 loop spans 16 amino acids. Authors' methods: Counts of nucleated cells, estimated from reference gene primer amplification, were obtained. Profiled with immunoSEQ multiplex PCR; TCRdb holds only in-frame clones, not every one. The V and J calls and the clone size are those of that table, but D and trimming were determined from the DNA. The sample contains around 200,000 clones, 80% of which appear only once. This clone was observed a few times. The specimen was peripheral blood. This receptor was taken from a woman in her seventies with acute or convalescent COVID-19. The chain combines TRBV5-1 with TRBJ2-7, with D tentatively TRBD1 (5 bases). The chain's CDR3 is CASSLEGWGGSYEQYF. The DNA of the CDR3 is TGCGCCAGCAGCTTGGAAGGGTGGGGCGGATCCTACGAGCAGTACTTC.